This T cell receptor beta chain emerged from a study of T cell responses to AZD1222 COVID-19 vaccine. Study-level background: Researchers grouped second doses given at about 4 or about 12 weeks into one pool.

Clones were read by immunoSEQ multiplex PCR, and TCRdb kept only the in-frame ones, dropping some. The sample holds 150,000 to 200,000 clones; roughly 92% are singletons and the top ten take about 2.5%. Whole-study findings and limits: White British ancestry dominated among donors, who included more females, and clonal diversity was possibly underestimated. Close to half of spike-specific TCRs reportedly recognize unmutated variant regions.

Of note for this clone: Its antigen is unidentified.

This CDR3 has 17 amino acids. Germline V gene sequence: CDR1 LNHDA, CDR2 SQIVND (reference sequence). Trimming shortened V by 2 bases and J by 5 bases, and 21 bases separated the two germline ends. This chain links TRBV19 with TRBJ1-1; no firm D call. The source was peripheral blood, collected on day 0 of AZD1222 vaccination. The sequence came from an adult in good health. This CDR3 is CASSISLAGIKVTEAFF. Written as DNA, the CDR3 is TGTGCCAGTAGTATAAGTCTGGCAGGTATCAAGGTTACTGAAGCTTTCTTT.